The present TCR beta chain was sequenced within a study of blood T cell repertoires in COVID-19. Study at large: The analysed material was cDNA or gDNA that came from T cells, B-cell-depleted T cells, or PBMCs.

Trimming at V came to 5 bases and at J to 8 bases, leaving 7 bases not matched to a gene. The CDR3 runs 14 residues. Germline loops: CDR1 SNHLY, CDR2 FYNNEI. As processed by the authors: Reference gene primer amplification gave estimated nucleated cell counts. The table came from immunoSEQ multiplex PCR; TCRdb's copy has only in-frame clones and leaves some out. V and J calls plus clone size are reproduced from that table; the DNA served to infer D and trimming. The table has 250,000 to 300,000 clones, approximately 86% seen once. This clone appeared a single time. The TCR sequence derives from a man between 18 and 29 years old with active or convalescent COVID-19. Input material: peripheral blood. V gene TRBV2 combines with J gene TRBJ1-2, with TRBD1 matching over 11 bases. The chain's CDR3 is CASSRRTGGNGYTF. The CDR3 DNA reads TGTGCCAGCAGTCGGAGGACAGGGGGCAACGGCTACACCTTC.